This T cell receptor beta chain stems from a study of response to subunit inactivated influenza vaccine. This clonotype was detected only a few times. Its antigen is unknown. Germline V gene lookup returns CDR1 SGHTA and CDR2 FQGNSA. The CDR3 runs to 14 residues. V shed 5 bases, J shed 4 bases, and the junction held 8 bases outside the gene matches. TCRdb recomputed calls from the RT-PCR reads with MiXCR, one row per CDR3 protein. The sample shows roughly 290,000 distinct CDR3 sequences, 21% of them seen only once. Study findings and constraints: Few additional T cells are recruited per seasonal influenza vaccination, authors suggested.

This sequence originates from a man aged 50 to 69 who received an inactivated influenza vaccine. Sample: PBMCs from blood, taken less than 22 months after vaccination. The chain recombines TRBV7-2 with TRBJ2-7; 7 bases align to TRBD2. The CDR3 region has the DNA TGTGCCAGCAGCCCACCCACTAGCGTATACGAGCAGTACTTC. This encodes CASSPPTSVYEQYF.